This TCR beta chain was retrieved from a study of identical twins. Study-level results: Cord blood beta clonotypes that were abundant carried fewer insertions, and memory repertoires showed no such trend. For out-of-frame beta sequences, excess twin sharing was weaker. Sequences that were out-of-frame, alpha and twin-shared displayed an excess of low generation probability.

A remark on this clonotype: Its specificity is not known.

Template switching supplied a universal primer site; unique molecular identifiers were carried on the cDNA. TCRdb itself ran the 5' RACE reads through MiXCR, one entry per CDR3 protein. The table lists more than 1.5 million distinct CDR3 sequences, about 31% of them singletons. Sequencing was carried out using cord blood. This clonotype was obtained from a newborn girl in good health.

CDR3 amino acids: CASSPRWTGKTEAFF. The DNA of the CDR3 is TGCGCCAGCAGCCCCCGTTGGACAGGGAAAACTGAAGCTTTCTTT. This chain links TRBV5-1 with TRBJ1-1; TRBD1 matches 8 bases. V shed 4 bases, J shed 5 bases, and the junction held 10 bases outside the gene matches. Germline loops: CDR1 SGHRS, CDR2 YFSETQ. The CDR3 covers 15 residues.